The entry that follows covers one T cell receptor beta chain sequence. What this receptor recognizes is not known. No quality values exist for individual bases; no much larger clone is one base distant. This sample was included in a study of blood T cell repertoires in COVID-19 (dated by TCRdb to 2020 to 2022). About the study as a whole: Collaborator samples came from the United States, Italy and Spain and covered acute and convalescent phases of COVID-19. The material from the prospective study consisted of cDNA or gDNA derived from T cells, B-cell-depleted T cells, or PBMCs. The dataset comprised deeply sampled blood TCRbeta repertoires from subjects exposed to, actively infected with, or recovered from COVID-19. The repertoires were released in a freely available public database meant as a resource for research on the immune response to SARS-CoV-2. The samples were drawn from two sources: the first 160 participants of the ongoing ImmuneRACE study, and about 1,300 subjects contributed by 6 global collaborators. The sample metadata nearly always contained a de-identified subject ID, COVID-19 status, age in years and sex. Where available, HLA class I and class II types were obtained from metadata supplied by the sample provider rather than from assay-based typing.

Overall results and qualifications from the work: How much clinical and demographic metadata was included differed by source and by participant, and the metadata was provided uncurated.

V trim: 10 bases; J trim: 0 bases; unmatched bases: 5. The germline V gene provides CDR1 MNHEY and CDR2 SVGAGI. The CDR3 contains 14 residues, cysteine and phenylalanine counted. The only DNA kept is the CDR3, 42 bases in frame from the first base. Enrolling through a virtual design, the prospective study's participants ranged in age from roughly 18 to 89 years and lived across some 23 United States geographic areas. To assign participants to cohorts, the prospective study relied on clinical history that participants themselves reported in a screening survey and a study questionnaire. ImmuneRACE Cohort 3 recovered participants were defined by two consecutive negative NP/OP PCR tests, healthcare professional clearance, or symptom resolution. Each participant in the prospective study had whole blood, serum and a nasopharyngeal or oropharyngeal swab collected by mobile phlebotomists. Prospective study participants could optionally give additional blood draws and questionnaires over an approximately two-month period. Before DNA extraction, blood samples from the prospective study were shipped at room temperature or frozen.

TCRbeta CDR3 regions were amplified from genomic DNA using the immunoSEQ Assay, a bias-controlled multiplex PCR. As for how the authors treated the data: The number of nucleated cells in each sample was estimated from the amplification of reference gene primers within the assay. To quantify the absolute abundance of each unique TCRbeta CDR3 rearrangement, sequence reads were collapsed and filtered. For each sample, productive Simpson clonality was calculated as the square root of Simpson's diversity index over productive rearrangements. TCRdb limited this immuneACCESS table to in-frame rearrangements with V and J called. A share of clones is missing; checked studies link under half to unresolved V genes, and the rest is unexplained. The D gene and trimming were derived from the DNA, and the V and J assignments and clone size from that table. For this sample the table gives 170,000 or so clones, of which about nine tenths were detected only once. The ten largest account for about 8.4% of the sample.

The TCR sequence derives from a woman between 18 and 29 years old who had recovered from COVID-19. Source material: PBMCs or T cells enriched from blood (not recorded which). The chain is made from TRBV6-5 and TRBJ2-3; TRBD2 agrees with 9 junctional bases. The DNA reads as follows: TGTGCCACCAGGACTAGCGAAAGCACAGATACGCAGTATTTT. This translates into CATRTSESTDTQYF.